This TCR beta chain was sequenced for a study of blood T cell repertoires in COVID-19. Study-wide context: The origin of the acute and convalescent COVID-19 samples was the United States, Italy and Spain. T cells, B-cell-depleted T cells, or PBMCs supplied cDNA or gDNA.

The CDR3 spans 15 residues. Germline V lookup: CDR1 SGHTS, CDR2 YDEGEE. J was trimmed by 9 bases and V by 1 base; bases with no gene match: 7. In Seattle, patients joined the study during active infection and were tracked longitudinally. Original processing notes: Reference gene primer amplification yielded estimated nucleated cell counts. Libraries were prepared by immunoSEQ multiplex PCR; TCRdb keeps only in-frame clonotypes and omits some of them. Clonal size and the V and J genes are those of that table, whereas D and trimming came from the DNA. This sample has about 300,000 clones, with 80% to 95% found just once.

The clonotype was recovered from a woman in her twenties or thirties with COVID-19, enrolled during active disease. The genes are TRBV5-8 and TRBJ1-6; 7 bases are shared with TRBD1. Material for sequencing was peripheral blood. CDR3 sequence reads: CASSLPGGRGSPLHF. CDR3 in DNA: TGTGCCAGCAGCTTGCCAGGGGGGCGAGGTTCACCCCTCCACTTT.